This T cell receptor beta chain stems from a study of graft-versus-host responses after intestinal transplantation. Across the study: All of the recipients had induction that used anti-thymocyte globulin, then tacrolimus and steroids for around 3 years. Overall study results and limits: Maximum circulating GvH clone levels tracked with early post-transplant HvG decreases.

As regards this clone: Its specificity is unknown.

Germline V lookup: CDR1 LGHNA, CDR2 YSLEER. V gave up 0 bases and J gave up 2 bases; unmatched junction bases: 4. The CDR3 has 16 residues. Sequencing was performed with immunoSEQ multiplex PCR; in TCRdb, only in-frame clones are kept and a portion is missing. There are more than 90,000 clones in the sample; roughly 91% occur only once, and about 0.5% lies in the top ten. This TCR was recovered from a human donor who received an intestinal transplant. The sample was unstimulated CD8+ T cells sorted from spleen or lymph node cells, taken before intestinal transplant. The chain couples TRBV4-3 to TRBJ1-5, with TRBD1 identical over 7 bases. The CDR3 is CASSQDWGTGNQPQHF. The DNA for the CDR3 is TGCGCCAGCAGCCAAGATTGGGGGACAGGCAATCAGCCCCAGCATTTT.